This is a list of T cell receptor beta chains from one sample in a study of blood T cell repertoires in COVID-19. Produced via immunoSEQ multiplex PCR; TCRdb's table is partial and in-frame only. The sample lists fewer than 350,000 clones, roughly 89% seen once, with 1.7% in the top ten. Material for sequencing was PBMCs or T cells enriched from blood (not recorded which). The receptors were sampled from a middle-aged woman who had recovered from COVID-19. Each CDR3 is given with its conserved first and last residue. The order of the fields is V gene, clone size, D gene, J gene, CDR3 protein, CDR3 DNA. D genes are given only for firm matches. Part of the rows lack a size; the others show once, few, many or a class for expanded clones.

V: TRBV5-1; size: once; D: TRBD1; J: TRBJ2-7; CDR3: CASSLFGQGGPYEQYF; DNA: TGCGCCAGCAGCTTGTTCGGACAGGGGGGCCCCTACGAGCAGTACTTC
V: TRBV6-1; size: -; D: -; J: TRBJ1-2; CDR3: CASSEEGDYGYTF; DNA: TGTGCCAGCAGTGAAGAGGGAGACTATGGCTACACCTTC
V: TRBV6-6; size: once; D: TRBD1; J: TRBJ1-5; CDR3: CASRTRDRVGNQPQHF; DNA: TGTGCCAGCAGGACGAGAGACAGGGTGGGTAATCAGCCCCAGCATTTT
V: TRBV18; size: few; D: -; J: TRBJ1-2; CDR3: CASSPTQTGNGYTF; DNA: TGTGCCAGCTCACCCACGCAGACAGGAAATGGCTACACCTTC
V: TRBV5-8; size: -; D: -; J: TRBJ2-1; CDR3: CASSLFIGMAGGEQFF; DNA: TGTGCCAGCAGCTTGTTCATCGGGATGGCCGGGGGAGAGCAGTTCTTC
V: TRBV9; size: once; D: TRBD1; J: TRBJ2-2; CDR3: CASSPPGQGRSGELFF; DNA: TGTGCCAGCAGCCCACCGGGACAGGGGAGGTCCGGGGAGCTGTTTTTT
V: TRBV11-2; size: few; D: -; J: TRBJ1-1; CDR3: CASSLDRGVGAFF; DNA: TGTGCCAGCAGCTTAGATCGGGGGGTTGGGGCTTTCTTT
V: TRBV4-3; size: -; D: TRBD2; J: TRBJ2-1; CDR3: CASSQDLTSGSPHSYNEQFF; DNA: TGCGCCAGCAGCCAAGATTTAACTAGCGGGAGCCCACATTCCTACAATGAGCAGTTCTTC
V: TRBV18; size: -; D: -; J: TRBJ2-7; CDR3: CASSPAGIGYEQYF; DNA: TGTGCCAGCTCACCAGCAGGGATAGGCTACGAGCAGTACTTC
V: TRBV4-2; size: -; D: TRBD2; J: TRBJ2-1; CDR3: CASSQGRRGMGDNEQFF; DNA: TGTGCCAGCAGCCAAGGGCGGCGGGGGATGGGGGACAATGAGCAGTTCTTC
V: TRBV7-9; size: -; D: TRBD1; J: TRBJ2-7; CDR3: CASSPGEASRGPLNYEQYF; DNA: TGTGCCAGCAGCCCAGGGGAAGCAAGCAGGGGGCCACTTAACTACGAGCAGTACTTC
V: TRBV29-1; size: -; D: TRBD2; J: TRBJ2-3; CDR3: CSVDGLAGGGPDTQYF; DNA: TGCAGCGTCGACGGACTAGCGGGAGGAGGGCCAGATACGCAGTATTTT
V: TRBV6-7; size: -; D: TRBD1; J: TRBJ1-6; CDR3: CASSQQQGTLSPLHF; DNA: TGTGCCAGCAGTCAGCAACAGGGGACCCTTTCACCCCTCCACTTT
V: TRBV12-3/TRBV12-4; size: -; D: TRBD1; J: TRBJ1-4; CDR3: CASRDTGVEKLFF; DNA: TGTGCCAGCAGGGATACAGGGGTAGAAAAACTGTTTTTT
V: TRBV4-1; size: -; D: -; J: TRBJ1-1; CDR3: CASSQDGANTEAFF; DNA: TGCGCCAGCAGCCAAGATGGGGCGAACACTGAAGCTTTCTTT
V: TRBV7-2; size: -; D: TRBD2; J: TRBJ2-7; CDR3: CASSPLAGSSYEQYF; DNA: TGTGCCAGCAGCCCCTTAGCGGGGAGCTCCTACGAGCAGTACTTC
V: TRBV19; size: few; D: TRBD2; J: TRBJ2-7; CDR3: CASTTRLAGGPYEQYF; DNA: TGTGCCAGTACCACCCGCCTAGCGGGAGGTCCCTACGAGCAGTACTTC
V: TRBV5-1; size: once; D: TRBD2; J: TRBJ2-3; CDR3: CASSPTSGSTLLSDTQYF; DNA: TGCGCCAGCAGCCCGACTAGCGGGAGTACCCTACTTTCGGATACGCAGTATTTT
V: TRBV5-6; size: -; D: TRBD1; J: TRBJ2-5; CDR3: CASSLRQGGETQYF; DNA: TGTGCCAGCAGCTTGCGACAGGGGGGGGAGACCCAGTACTTC